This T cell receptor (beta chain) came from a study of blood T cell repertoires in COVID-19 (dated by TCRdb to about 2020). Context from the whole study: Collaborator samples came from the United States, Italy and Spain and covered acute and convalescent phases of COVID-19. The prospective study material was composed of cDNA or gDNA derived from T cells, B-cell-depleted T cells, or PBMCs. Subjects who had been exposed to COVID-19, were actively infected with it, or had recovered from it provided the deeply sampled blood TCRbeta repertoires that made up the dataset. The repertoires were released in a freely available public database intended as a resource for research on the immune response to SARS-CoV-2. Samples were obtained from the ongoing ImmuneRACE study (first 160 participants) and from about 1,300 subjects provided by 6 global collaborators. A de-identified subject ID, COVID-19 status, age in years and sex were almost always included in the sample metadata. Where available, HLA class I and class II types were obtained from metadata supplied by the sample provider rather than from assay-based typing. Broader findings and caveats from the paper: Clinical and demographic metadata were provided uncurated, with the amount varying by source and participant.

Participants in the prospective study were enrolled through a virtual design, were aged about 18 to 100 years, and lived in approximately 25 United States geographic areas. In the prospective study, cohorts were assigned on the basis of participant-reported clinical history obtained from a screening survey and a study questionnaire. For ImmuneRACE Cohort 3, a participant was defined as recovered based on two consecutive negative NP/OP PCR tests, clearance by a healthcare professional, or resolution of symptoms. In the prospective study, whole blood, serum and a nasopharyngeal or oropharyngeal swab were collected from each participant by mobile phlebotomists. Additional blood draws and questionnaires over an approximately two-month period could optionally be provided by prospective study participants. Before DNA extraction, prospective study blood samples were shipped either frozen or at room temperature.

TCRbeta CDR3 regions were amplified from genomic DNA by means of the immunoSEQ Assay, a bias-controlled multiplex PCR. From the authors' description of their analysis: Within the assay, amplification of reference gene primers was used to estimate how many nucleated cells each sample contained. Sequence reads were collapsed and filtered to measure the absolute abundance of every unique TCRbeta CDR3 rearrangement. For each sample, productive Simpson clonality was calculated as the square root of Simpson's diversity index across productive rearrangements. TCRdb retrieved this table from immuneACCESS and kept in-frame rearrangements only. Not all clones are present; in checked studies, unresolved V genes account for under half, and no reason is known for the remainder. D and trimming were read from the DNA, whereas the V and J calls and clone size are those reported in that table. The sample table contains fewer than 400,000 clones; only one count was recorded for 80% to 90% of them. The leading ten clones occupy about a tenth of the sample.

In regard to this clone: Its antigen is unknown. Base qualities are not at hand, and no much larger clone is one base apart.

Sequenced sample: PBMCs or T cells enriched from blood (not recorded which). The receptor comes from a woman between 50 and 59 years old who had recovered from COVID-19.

The bases are TGTGCCTGGAGTGCGCAGGGGGCTTGGGGCTACACCTTC. Translated, this gives CAWSAQGAWGYTF. The rearranged chain carries TRBV30 and TRBJ1-2; TRBD1 agrees with 8 junctional bases. The CDR3 has 13 amino acids, counting the end cysteine and phenylalanine. Only the CDR3 region is kept as DNA, spanning 39 bases read in frame from base 1. For CDR1 and CDR2, the germline V gene (reference sequence) lists GTSNPN and SVGIG. V ends up 1 base short and J 8 bases short, with an unmatched junction base count of 6.